Each of the 27 T cell receptor beta chains below was sequenced from the same sample in a study of blood T cell repertoires in COVID-19. Sequencing was performed with immunoSEQ multiplex PCR; in TCRdb, only in-frame clones are kept and a portion is missing. Among about 160,000 clones listed, approximately 81% were seen once. Material: peripheral blood. All receptors derive from a human donor with acute or convalescent COVID-19. The donor label of this sample is uncertain.

The chain joins TRBV7-9 to TRBJ2-1; 9 nucleotides line up with TRBD1. The J segment lost 4 bases and the V segment lost 3 bases, leaving 4 bases of the junction unmatched. CDR3 size: 15 residues. Germline V gene data show CDR1 as SEHNR and CDR2 as FQNEAQ (reference sequence). The CDR3 coding sequence is TGTGCCAGCAGCTTCGGGGGACAGGGATACAATGAGCAGTTCTTC. It yields the protein CASSFGGQGYNEQFF.

The chain is built from TRBV7-3 and TRBJ2-7; D remains unclear. Germline V CDR1 and CDR2: SGHTA, FQGTGA. The CDR3 extends over 14 amino acids. Trimming left V 5 bases short and J 6 bases short, with 17 bases between. The CDR3 protein is CASSLEHPTGEQYF. CDR3 nucleotide sequence: TGTGCCAGCAGCCTGGAACACCCGACGGGCGAGCAGTACTTC.

This clone appeared once. This chain links TRBV19 with TRBJ2-7, with D perhaps matching TRBD1 (5 bases). Germline CDR1 LNHDA, CDR2 SQIVND (reference sequence). There are 15 residues in the CDR3. V was clipped by 3 bases and J by 0 bases, with 12 bases between them. The CDR3 loop is CASSMATASSYEQYF. In nucleotides, the CDR3 is TGTGCCAGTAGTATGGCGACAGCGAGCTCCTACGAGCAGTACTTC. Drawing the rest from reference TRBV19 and TRBJ2-7, the complete variable domain is DGGITQSPKYLFRKEGQNVTLSCEQNLNHDAMYWYRQDPGQGLRLIYYSQIVNDFQKGDIAEGYSVSREKKESFPLTVTSAQKNPTAFYLCASSMATASSYEQYFGPGTRLTVT.

The chain combines TRBV5-8 with TRBJ1-5; 9 positions match TRBD1. V shed 4 bases, J shed 3 bases, and the junction held 5 bases outside the gene matches. The CDR3 extends over 15 amino acids. Germline loops: CDR1 SGHTS, CDR2 YDEGEE. CDR3 nucleotides: TGTGCCAGCAGCCCCGGGGACAGGGACAATCAGCCCCAGCATTTT. Its translation is CASSPGDRDNQPQHF.

V and J are TRBV18 and TRBJ1-2; D possibly corresponds to TRBD1 (5 bases). The CDR3 is 14 amino acids. Trimming took 6 bases from V and 9 from J, leaving 20 bases between them. Per germline, CDR1 KGHSH and CDR2 LQKENI. The CDR3 loop reads CASSPDRGHPSYTF. CDR3 DNA sequence: TGTGCCAGCTCCCCCGACAGAGGCCATCCCAGCTACACCTTC.

This clone was picked up one time. The chain joins TRBV6-5 to TRBJ1-1; D gene unclear. Germline CDR1 is MNHEY and CDR2 is SVGAGI. V lost 6 bases, J lost 1 base, and 9 bases lay in between. CDR3 size: 13 residues. CDR3 residues: CASSLTSNTEAFF. CDR3 coding DNA: TGTGCCAGCAGCCTCACATCGAACACTGAAGCTTTCTTT.

The chain recombines TRBV7-2 with TRBJ1-1; D remains ambiguous. The CDR3 has 14 residues. Deletions cut 2 bases from V and 5 bases from J, with 12 bases between. Germline loops: CDR1 SGHTA, CDR2 FQGNSA. CDR3 region: CASSLWGGGTEAFF. In DNA, the CDR3 is TGTGCCAGCAGCTTATGGGGAGGAGGAACTGAAGCTTTCTTT. Together with reference TRBV7-2 and TRBJ1-1, the CDR3 gives the full variable domain: GAGVSQSPSNKVTEKGKDVELRCDPISGHTALYWYRQSLGQGLEFLIYFQGNSAPDKSGLPSDRFSAERTGGSVSTLTIQRTQQEDSAVYLCASSLWGGGTEAFFGQGTRLTVV.

The V gene is TRBV30, the J gene TRBJ1-2, with 8 bases lining up with TRBD1. CDR3 size: 11 residues. J was trimmed by 7 bases and V by 7 bases; bases with no gene match: 5. The V gene's germline CDR1 is GTSNPN and CDR2 SVGIG (reference sequence). CDR3: CASTGESGYTF. DNA of the CDR3: TGTGCCTCGACAGGGGAGAGTGGCTACACCTTC.

This clone was observed once. This chain links TRBV3-1 (or the pseudogene TRBV3-2) with TRBJ2-5; no reliable D call. Germline CDR1 and CDR2: LGHDT and YNNKEL (reference sequence). This CDR3 comprises 12 residues. V lost 0 bases, J lost 5 bases, and 4 bases lay in between. Written as DNA, the CDR3 is TGTGCCAGCAGCCAAGATGAGGAGACCCAGTACTTC. Translation: CASSQDEETQYF.

The V call is TRBV28, the J call TRBJ1-1, with D possibly matching TRBD1 (6 bases). Trimming removed 2 bases at V and 11 bases at J, with 9 bases between. Per germline, CDR1 MDHEN and CDR2 SYDVKM. The CDR3 is made up of 11 amino acids. The CDR3 sequence is CASSLKGEAFF. The CDR3 coding sequence is TGTGCCAGCAGTTTAAAGGGGGAGGCTTTCTTT. The variable domain in full, with the rest retrieved from reference TRBV28 and TRBJ1-1, is DVKVTQSSRYLVKRTGEKVFLECVQDMDHENMFWYRQDPGLGLRLIYFSYDVKMKEKGDIPEGYSVSREKKERFSLILESASTNQTSMYLCASSLKGEAFFGQGTRLTVV.

The gene calls are TRBV28 and TRBJ1-5, with 9 bases aligning to TRBD1. CDR1 is MDHEN and CDR2 is SYDVKM in the germline V gene. The CDR3 is 15 amino acids. V was pared by 5 bases and J by 4 bases, with 6 bases of the junction left unmatched. The DNA of the CDR3 is TGTGCCAGCAGTAATCCGGGACAGGGAAATCAGCCCCAGCATTTT. It is translated as CASSNPGQGNQPQHF.

The V and J genes are TRBV7-8 and TRBJ1-6; the D gene is possibly TRBD1 (5 bases). The germline CDR1 and CDR2 sequences are SGHVS and FQNEAQ. The V and J ends lost 0 bases and 7 bases respectively, with 10 bases between them. The CDR3 loop spans 15 amino acids. Written as DNA, the CDR3 is TGTGCCAGCAGCTTAGCGGCAGGGCTAAATTCACCCCTCCACTTT. It is translated as CASSLAAGLNSPLHF. The full variable domain, rest sourced from reference TRBV7-8 and TRBJ1-6, is GAGVSQSPRYKVAKRGQDVALRCDPISGHVSLFWYQQALGQGPEFLTYFQNEAQLDKSGLPSDRFFAERPEGSVSTLKIQRTQQEDSAVYLCASSLAAGLNSPLHFGNGTRLTVT.

The chain joins TRBV18 to TRBJ1-5; D is possibly TRBD1 (6 bases). Between the trimmed V and J ends, which lost 3 bases and 8 bases, there was a span of 17 bases. The CDR3 length is 15 residues. From germline, CDR1 is KGHSH and CDR2 LQKENI. CDR3 sequence (DNA): TGTGCCAGCTCACCCAACTCACAGGGTCAGGAGCCCCAGCATTTT. Translated: CASSPNSQGQEPQHF.

V gene TRBV28 combines with J gene TRBJ1-5; D perhaps matches TRBD1 (5 bases). The length of the CDR3 is 15 residues. V was shortened by 10 bases and J by 0 bases, with 16 bases between the two germline ends. Germline values: CDR1 MDHEN, CDR2 SYDVKM. The CDR3 coding sequence is TGTGCCACCGATTCTCCGGGACTTAGCAATCAGCCCCAGCATTTT. Translating gives CATDSPGLSNQPQHF.

V usage is TRBV4-2 and J usage is TRBJ1-2; 9 nucleotides match TRBD1. V dropped 3 bases and J dropped 7; count of bases not matched to a gene: 12. The germline CDR1 and CDR2 sequences are LGHNA and YNFKEQ. CDR3 length: 16 amino acids. The CDR3 region is CASSHLMGDRVPGYTF. The CDR3 DNA reads as TGTGCCAGCAGCCACCTCATGGGGGACAGGGTCCCTGGCTACACCTTC.

The chain recombines TRBV9 with TRBJ1-2; D is undetermined. Germline lookup yields CDR1 SGDLS and CDR2 YYNGEE. V was pared by 4 bases and J by 8 bases, with 12 bases between. The CDR3 totals 12 residues. CDR3 sequence reads: CASSSPPGGYTF. The CDR3 bases are TGTGCCAGCAGCTCCCCTCCGGGGGGCTACACCTTC.

This chain connects TRBV9 to TRBJ1-1, with 7 bases that match TRBD1. CDR3 size: 15 residues. Germline loops: CDR1 SGDLS, CDR2 YYNGEE. The V gene end was trimmed by 3 bases and the J gene end by 9 bases; junction bases not matched to a gene: 14. In DNA, the CDR3 is TGTGCCAGCAGCGCAACCGGGACAGACTTTGGCAAAGCTTTCTTT. This translates into CASSATGTDFGKAFF.

The chain is built from TRBV6-5 and TRBJ1-1, with 7 bases identical to TRBD1. Germline V lookup: CDR1 MNHEY, CDR2 SVGAGI. This CDR3 spans 15 amino acids. The V gene end was trimmed by 0 bases and the J gene end by 1 base; junction bases not matched to a gene: 2. The CDR3 DNA sequence: TGTGCCAGCAGTTACTCGGACAGGCGGAACACTGAAGCTTTCTTT. It codes for CASSYSDRRNTEAFF.

The rearrangement uses TRBV23-1 and TRBJ1-1, with D tentatively TRBD1 (6 bases). TRBV23-1 carries the ORF label, with uncertain function. The CDR3 runs to 13 residues. Trimming shortened V by 9 bases and J by 7 bases, and 18 bases separated the two germline ends. The CDR3 loop reads CASELPGQGEAFF. The CDR3, as DNA: TGCGCCAGTGAACTCCCGGGACAAGGTGAAGCTTTCTTT.

This chain joins TRBV2 and TRBJ2-2; D is perhaps TRBD2 (5 bases). The germline V and J ends were trimmed by 4 bases and 5 bases, with 8 bases remaining between them. The CDR3 contains 13 residues. Germline-derived CDR1 and CDR2 are SNHLY and FYNNEI. CDR3 bases: TGTGCCAGCAGTGGGACGGGAACCGGGGAGCTGTTTTTT. Its protein is CASSGTGTGELFF.

The V call is TRBV3-1 (or the pseudogene TRBV3-2), the J call TRBJ1-3; 7 bases agree with TRBD1. The germline gives CDR1 LGHDT, CDR2 YNNKEL (reference sequence). The V and J ends lost 4 bases and 2 bases, in that order; junction bases with no gene match: 11. This CDR3 has 17 residues. In DNA form, the CDR3 reads TGTGCCAGCAGCCTCCATTCCGACAGGGCTGCTGGAAACACCATATATTTT. Encoded protein: CASSLHSDRAAGNTIYF.

This chain connects TRBV7-9 to TRBJ1-3, with TRBD1 as a possible D gene (5 bases). The germline V gene has CDR1 SEHNR and CDR2 FQNEAQ (reference sequence). With 1 base removed from V and 2 bases from J, the gap between germline ends came to 9 bases. This CDR3 is built from 15 residues. CDR3 bases: TGTGCCAGCAGCTTAGGGGTAGGGGCTGGAAACACCATATATTTT. Its translation is CASSLGVGAGNTIYF. Based on the CDR3 plus reference TRBV7-9 and TRBJ1-3, the full variable domain is DTGVSQNPRHKITKRGQNVTFRCDPISEHNRLYWYRQTLGQGPEFLTYFQNEAQLEKSRLLSDRFSAERPKGSFSTLEIQRTEQGDSAMYLCASSLGVGAGNTIYFGEGSWLTVV.

This clone was observed a few times. V is TRBV4-3 and J is TRBJ2-7; TRBD1 agrees at 7 bases. The V and J ends lost 1 base and 6 bases, in that order; junction bases with no gene match: 12. The CDR3 is made up of 16 amino acids. CDR1 and CDR2 (germline): LGHNA, YSLEER. The CDR3 here is CASSQVTAGGNPEQYF. The CDR3 region has the DNA TGCGCCAGCAGCCAAGTAACGGCAGGGGGTAACCCCGAGCAGTACTTC.

The gene calls are TRBV19 and TRBJ1-2, with a weak D call TRBD1 (6 bases). Germline values: CDR1 LNHDA, CDR2 SQIVND (reference sequence). V was shortened by 9 bases and J by 0 bases, with 23 bases between the two germline ends. The CDR3 has 17 residues. The DNA of the CDR3 is TGTGCCAGCAAAGTACCCAGTGCGGGGGCACCTAACTATGGCTACACCTTC. It is translated as CASKVPSAGAPNYGYTF. Full variable domain (remainder filled in from reference TRBV19 and TRBJ1-2): DGGITQSPKYLFRKEGQNVTLSCEQNLNHDAMYWYRQDPGQGLRLIYYSQIVNDFQKGDIAEGYSVSREKKESFPLTVTSAQKNPTAFYLCASKVPSAGAPNYGYTFGSGTRLTVV.

This sequence joins TRBV18 and TRBJ1-1; D may be TRBD1 (6 bases). The germline V gene encodes CDR1 KGHSH and CDR2 LQKENI. V shed 3 bases and J shed 4 bases, with 24 bases lying between them. There are 18 residues in the CDR3. Here the CDR3 DNA reads TGTGCCAGCTCACCTAGTAGGCGAGGGGGAGAGGGGTTCACTGAAGCTTTCTTT. Translating gives CASSPSRRGGEGFTEAFF.

V gene TRBV7-9 combines with J gene TRBJ1-1; D may be TRBD1 (6 bases). The CDR3 sequence is 14 residues long. V lost 1 base and J 1 base, leaving 7 bases between the germline ends. Germline CDR1 and CDR2: SEHNR and FQNEAQ (reference sequence). The CDR3 sequence is CASSLETGNTEAFF. CDR3 nucleotide sequence: TGTGCCAGCAGCTTAGAGACAGGGAACACTGAAGCTTTCTTT.

The V and J genes are TRBV10-3 and TRBJ1-1, with D hard to call. The CDR3 loop spans 13 amino acids. CDR1 and CDR2 from the germline V gene are ENHRY and SYGVKD. V lost 6 bases to trimming and J lost 0 bases, with 8 bases between them. Here the CDR3 reads CAISGVLNTEAFF. The CDR3 DNA sequence: TGTGCCATCAGCGGGGTCCTGAACACTGAAGCTTTCTTT.